The 15 T cell receptor beta chains reported below all come from one sample, sequenced in a study of cytomegalovirus exposure and HLA in healthy donors. The PCR contained 60 Vbeta and 13 Jbeta primers. Assay used: immunoSEQ multiplex PCR; TCRdb lists only in-frame clones, some missing. The table lists fewer than 150,000 clones, 73% of them singletons. Input material: PBMCs. Receptors were obtained from a woman between 40 and 55 years old in good health and CMV-seronegative.

This chain's CDR3 is CASSPITSGAFTGELFF. For the CDR3, the DNA is TGTGCCAGCTCGCCAATTACTAGCGGGGCTTTCACCGGGGAGCTGTTTTTT. The chain combines TRBV18 with TRBJ2-2; 10 bases are a match to TRBD2. V dropped 6 bases and J dropped 4; count of bases not matched to a gene: 11. This CDR3 is built from 17 residues. Germline lookup yields CDR1 KGHSH and CDR2 LQKENI.

This clone has more than one count but fewer than ten. This same CDR3 is encoded by further DNA sequences in the sample. This rearrangement joins TRBV11-3 to TRBJ2-1; 8 bases align to TRBD1. V trimming: 5 bases; J trimming: 6 bases; junction bases outside the gene matches: 3. From germline, CDR1 is SGHNT and CDR2 YENEEA. The CDR3 is 13 residues long. The chain's CDR3 is CASSPGTGNEQFF. As DNA, the CDR3 is TGTGCCAGCAGCCCCGGGACAGGCAATGAGCAGTTCTTC.

V and J are TRBV18 and TRBJ1-2; 8 bases are a match to TRBD1. V was clipped by 3 bases and J by 3 bases; unmatched bases: 0. Germline CDR1 is KGHSH and CDR2 is LQKENI. This CDR3 region has 13 residues. CDR3 protein: CASSPDRDYGYTF. CDR3 nucleotides: TGTGCCAGCTCACCGGACAGGGACTATGGCTACACCTTC. Combining the CDR3 with reference TRBV18 and TRBJ1-2 gives the whole variable domain NAGVMQNPRHLVRRRGQEARLRCSPMKGHSHVYWYRQLPEEGLKFMVYLQKENIIDESGMPKERFSAEFPKEGPSILRIQQVVRGDSAAYFCASSPDRDYGYTFGSGTRLTVV.

This clone has only a few counts. The chain employs TRBV9 and TRBJ2-3; D possibly corresponds to TRBD2 (7 bases). Germline V CDR1 and CDR2: SGDLS, YYNGEE. CDR3 length: 14 amino acids. V was shortened by 6 bases and J by 2 bases, with 13 bases between the two germline ends. CDR3 amino acids: CASTEGGDTDTQYF. The CDR3 DNA sequence: TGTGCCAGCACCGAGGGGGGGGACACAGATACGCAGTATTTT. Full variable domain (rest looked up from reference TRBV9 and TRBJ2-3): DSGVTQTPKHLITATGQRVTLRCSPRSGDLSVYWYQQSLDQGLQFLIQYYNGEERAKGNILERFSAQQFPDLHSELNLSSLELGDSALYFCASTEGGDTDTQYFGPGTRLTVL.

The chain links TRBV6-1 to TRBJ1-2; the D gene is possibly TRBD1 (5 bases). The CDR3 runs 15 residues. Trimming removed 2 bases at V and 3 bases at J, with 13 bases between. Germline CDR1 is MNHNS and CDR2 is SASEGT. DNA of the CDR3: TGTGCCAGCAGTGAAACCAGGGAGGCCTACTATGGCTACACCTTC. Protein: CASSETREAYYGYTF.

The CDR3 region is CASSLLSGEQFF. The CDR3 DNA reads TGTGCCAGCAGCCTACTGTCAGGTGAGCAGTTCTTC. The chain combines TRBV28 with TRBJ2-1, with D hard to call. This CDR3 region has 12 residues. Germline CDR1 reads MDHEN; CDR2 reads SYDVKM. The germline V and J ends were trimmed by 6 bases and 9 bases, with 12 bases remaining between them.

This chain uses TRBV5-4 with TRBJ1-2; TRBD1 aligns across 7 bases. This CDR3 spans 17 amino acids. V was pared by 0 bases and J by 11 bases, with 19 bases of the junction left unmatched. CDR1 and CDR2 from the germline V gene are SGHNT and YYREEE (reference sequence). The CDR3, as DNA: TGTGCCAGCAGCTTGGGGGGGACAGCTAGAATGGGAGAGCGGTACACCTTC. This encodes CASSLGGTARMGERYTF.

This chain connects TRBV9 to TRBJ2-2; D gene unclear. This CDR3 has 15 residues. Germline lookup yields CDR1 SGDLS and CDR2 YYNGEE. Trimming cost V 0 bases and J 9 bases, with 15 bases left between them. The DNA for the CDR3 is TGTGCCAGCAGCGTAGCATCGGGTTCGTCCCGGGAGCTGTTTTTT. As protein: CASSVASGSSRELFF. The full variable domain, its missing parts supplied by reference TRBV9 and TRBJ2-2, is DSGVTQTPKHLITATGQRVTLRCSPRSGDLSVYWYQQSLDQGLQFLIQYYNGEERAKGNILERFSAQQFPDLHSELNLSSLELGDSALYFCASSVASGSSRELFFGEGSRLTVL.

Written as DNA, the CDR3 is TGTGCCAGTAGTATCCCAGGCGCAGATACGCAGTATTTT. Translation gives CASSIPGADTQYF. The chain links TRBV19 to TRBJ2-3; D gene ambiguous. The CDR3 is 13 amino acids. Per the germline V gene, CDR1 is LNHDA and CDR2 is SQIVND (reference sequence). Deletions cut 3 bases from V and 4 bases from J, with 8 bases between.

J is TRBJ1-4 and V is TRBV4-3; 7 bases align to TRBD1. V shed 1 base and J 0 bases; nucleotides not matched to a gene: 5. This CDR3 comprises 17 residues. In germline, CDR1 is LGHNA, CDR2 YSLEER. This chain's CDR3 is CASSQGPQGATNEKLFF. The DNA of the CDR3 is TGCGCCAGCAGCCAAGGGCCCCAGGGGGCAACTAATGAAAAACTGTTTTTT.

The J gene is TRBJ1-1, the V gene TRBV7-9; 10 bases are shared with TRBD1. With 5 bases clipped from V and 3 bases from J, the junction kept 6 bases outside the gene matches. Germline CDR1 is SEHNR and CDR2 is FQNEAQ (reference sequence). The CDR3 has 15 residues. CDR3 DNA sequence: TGTGCCAGCAGCGACAGCGGGACAGGGGACACTGAAGCTTTCTTT. Its translation is CASSDSGTGDTEAFF.

The chain couples TRBV7-2 to TRBJ1-4; D ambiguous. The CDR3 is 13 residues long. Trimming took off 0 bases at V and 7 bases at J, with 6 bases between the two ends. Germline assignment: CDR1 SGHTA and CDR2 FQGNSA. The CDR3 loop is CASSLAFSEKLFF. CDR3 nucleotide sequence: TGTGCCAGCAGCTTAGCTTTCAGTGAAAAACTGTTTTTT.

V is TRBV5-1 and J is TRBJ2-7, with 10 bases identical to TRBD2. Germline V gives CDR1 SGHRS, CDR2 YFSETQ. Germline trimming cut 3 bases from V and 5 bases from J; bases unmatched to any gene: 8. This CDR3 region has 15 residues. CDR3 sequence (DNA): TGCGCCAGCAGCTGGATTAGCGGGAGGACCCACGAGCAGTACTTC. This encodes CASSWISGRTHEQYF.

The chain has TRBV5-1 and TRBJ2-1; 12 bases line up with TRBD1. This CDR3 comprises 14 residues. Germline values: CDR1 SGHRS, CDR2 YFSETQ. V shed 4 bases, J shed 10 bases, and the junction held 6 bases outside the gene matches. CDR3 nucleotide sequence: TGCGCCAGCAGCCCGGGACAGGGGGCCGGGGAGCAGTTCTTC. Translated: CASSPGQGAGEQFF.

This chain uses TRBV7-9 with TRBJ2-5; TRBD2 matches at 10 bases. V was clipped by 1 base and J by 5 bases; unmatched bases: 7. CDR3 length: 16 amino acids. Germline CDR1 and CDR2: SEHNR and FQNEAQ (reference sequence). The CDR3 is CASSLVPGTSDETQYF. The CDR3 DNA follows: TGTGCCAGCAGCTTAGTCCCGGGGACTAGCGATGAGACCCAGTACTTC.